This is a list of T cell receptor beta chains from one sample in a study of T cells in localized non-small cell lung cancer. The data were produced by immunoSEQ multiplex PCR, yet TCRdb's version contains in-frame clones alone and is incomplete. The sample yields approximately 22,000 clones, 80% to 90% seen once. The sample here was peripheral blood, taken before any cancer treatment. Source of these receptors: a male donor older than 55 with stage I squamous cell lung carcinoma. The CDR3 runs from the conserved cysteine through the conserved F or W. The D gene is left open where the match is weak. A row's size may be missing; if present it is once, few, many or a size class.

d_call	j_call	clone_size	v_call	cdr3_nt	cdr3_aa
.	TRBJ1-2	.	TRBV5-6	TGTGCCAGCAGCTTGGGGAAGGGGAAGGGCTACACCTTC	CASSLGKGKGYTF
.	TRBJ2-2	.	TRBV7-6	TGTGCCAGCAGCCCGGGGTTATCACCAAGGAACACCGGGGAGCTGTTTTTT	CASSPGLSPRNTGELFF
.	TRBJ2-2	.	TRBV2	TGTGCCAGCAGTTACTCTGGGGAGCTGTTTTTT	CASSYSGELFF
.	TRBJ1-2	.	TRBV6-5	TGTGCCAGCAGTTACCAGCGGATCTATGGCTACACCTTC	CASSYQRIYGYTF
.	TRBJ2-7	.	TRBV6-5	TGTGCCAGCAGTTACTCTGTGGCAGCCTACGAGCAGTACTTC	CASSYSVAAYEQYF
.	TRBJ1-3	once	TRBV4-1	TGCGCCAGCAGCCAAGATAAGGATCCCCGCTCTGGAAACACCATATATTTT	CASSQDKDPRSGNTIYF
.	TRBJ1-6	.	TRBV18	TGTGCCAGCTCACCCCGGTTTGATTCACCCCTCCACTTT	CASSPRFDSPLHF
.	TRBJ1-1	.	TRBV19	TGTGCCAGTAGTCCAGGGGTCGTCACTGAAGCTTTCTTT	CASSPGVVTEAFF
TRBD1	TRBJ2-7	few	TRBV6-1	TGTGCCAGCAGTGAAGTGGGGGGACAGGTAGTCGCCGAGCAGTACTTC	CASSEVGGQVVAEQYF
.	TRBJ1-6	few	TRBV5-1	TGCGCCAGCAGTTCCGGGACGGTGCATTCACCCCTCCACTTT	CASSSGTVHSPLHF
.	TRBJ2-3	.	TRBV30	TGTGCCTGGAGTGTATTTCAGGGTCAGGCTTTTTTT	CAWSVFQGQAFF
.	TRBJ1-3	.	TRBV5-1	TGCGCCAGCAGCTTGGCGGGGTTAGGAAACACCATATATTTT	CASSLAGLGNTIYF
.	TRBJ2-4	.	TRBV30	TGTGCACTCCCTGGGGCCCTAGGCAAAAACATTCAGTACTTC	CALPGALGKNIQYF